Listed below are T cell receptor beta chains from one sample, sequenced in a study of blood T cell repertoires in COVID-19. Only in-frame clones appear in the TCRdb table, and some are missing; sequencing was by immunoSEQ multiplex PCR. This sample yields about 62,000 clones, of which around 86% are seen a single time; 1% to 1.5% belongs to the top ten. The sample taken for sequencing was peripheral blood. The receptors originated from a woman older than 75 with acute or convalescent COVID-19. Each CDR3 is given with its conserved first and last residue. Fields, in order: J gene, D gene, V gene, CDR3 DNA, CDR3 protein. The D gene is left open where the match is weak.

TRBJ2-1	TRBD2	TRBV5-1	TGCGCCAGCGCCAATTGGGGGGGGACCTACAATGAGCAGTTCTTC	CASANWGGTYNEQFF
TRBJ2-5	TRBD1	TRBV5-1	TGCGCCAGCAGCTTGGAGGGACAGCGACAAGAGACCCAGTACTTC	CASSLEGQRQETQYF
TRBJ2-7	TRBD2	TRBV5-4	TGTGCCAGCAGCTGGGCCCCGAGAGCGGGGGAGAGATCCGAGCAGTACTTC	CASSWAPRAGERSEQYF
TRBJ2-3	TRBD1	TRBV11-2	TGTGCCAGCAACCTTCTCCAAGGGGGCAGAGATACGCAGTATTTT	CASNLLQGGRDTQYF
TRBJ1-1	-	TRBV5-1	TGCGCCAGCAGCTTGTTTGTGTCTAACACTGAAGCTTTCTTT	CASSLFVSNTEAFF
TRBJ1-5	-	TRBV6-5	TGTGCCAGCAGTAGCAGGGGCCGGCATCAGCCCCAGCATTTT	CASSSRGRHQPQHF
TRBJ1-6	TRBD1	TRBV10-3	TGTGCCATCAGTGATAGACAGGGGTTGAATTCACCCCTCCACTTT	CAISDRQGLNSPLHF
TRBJ1-2	-	TRBV29-1	TGCAGCGTTGAGTCCGGGGGATTGGGAGGAGCTAACTATGGCTACACCTTC	CSVESGGLGGANYGYTF
TRBJ2-2	TRBD1	TRBV19	TGTGCCAGTAGTATAAAGACAGGGGCCGGGGAGCTGTTTTTT	CASSIKTGAGELFF
TRBJ1-1	TRBD1	TRBV28	TGTGCCAGCAGTTCACGACAGGGGGCGCGACCCTACAAAGCTTTCTTT	CASSSRQGARPYKAFF
TRBJ2-4	-	TRBV30	TGTGCCTGGAGTATCCCAGGGACCAAAAACATTCAGTACTTC	CAWSIPGTKNIQYF
TRBJ1-2	TRBD1	TRBV6-1	TGTGCCAGCAGTGAATTTCGAGGACAGGGGTATGGCTACACCTTC	CASSEFRGQGYGYTF
TRBJ1-1	-	TRBV3-1/TRBV3-2	TGTGCCAGCAGCCAAGATTGGGGGGCGGGGGCCACTGAAGCTTTCTTT	CASSQDWGAGATEAFF
TRBJ1-4	-	TRBV7-3	TGTGCCAGCAGCTTAAACGCCCGGGGAAAACTGTTTTTT	CASSLNARGKLFF
TRBJ2-7	TRBD1	TRBV5-1	TGCGCCAGCAGTAGCCTCTCGGGACAGCTCTCCTACGAGCAGTACTTC	CASSSLSGQLSYEQYF
TRBJ2-6	TRBD2	TRBV19	TGTGCCAGTAGTATAGAGGACCCGGGACTAGTCCCGTCTGGGGCCAACGTCCTGACTTTC	CASSIEDPGLVPSGANVLTF
TRBJ2-7	TRBD1	TRBV7-3	TGTGCCAGCAGCCAAACGGGACAGACCTTTTCCGAGCAGTACTTC	CASSQTGQTFSEQYF
TRBJ2-2	TRBD2	TRBV29-1	TGCAGCGCGCGACTAGCGGGAAGCGGGGAGCTGTTTTTT	CSARLAGSGELFF
TRBJ2-1	-	TRBV9	TGTGCCAGCAGCGTAGACGGGGGGCGTTACAATGAGCAGTTCTTC	CASSVDGGRYNEQFF
TRBJ1-4	-	TRBV7-2	TGTGCCAGCAGCTTGGGGGGGAAGCGGAAACTGTTTTTT	CASSLGGKRKLFF
TRBJ1-1	-	TRBV24-1	TGTGCCACCAGTGATTCAGGTCACCAGGGTGAAGCTTTCTTT	CATSDSGHQGEAFF
TRBJ2-5	-	TRBV10-3	TGTGCCACCACCGCCGGGGGTGGGGAGACCCAGTACTTC	CATTAGGGETQYF
TRBJ1-1	-	TRBV12-3/TRBV12-4	TGTGCCAGCAGAGACAGGCGTGACACTGAAGCTTTCTTT	CASRDRRDTEAFF
TRBJ2-3	-	TRBV6-5	TGTGCCAGCAGTTACTCGGGGGGCAGGGGGACAGATACGCAGTATTTT	CASSYSGGRGTDTQYF
TRBJ1-6	TRBD1	TRBV5-1	TGCGCCAGCAGCGATAACCTCGACAGGGGTAATTCACCCCTCCACTTT	CASSDNLDRGNSPLHF
TRBJ1-5	TRBD1	TRBV7-3	TGTGCCAGCAGCTCGACAGGGGGTCAGCCCCAGCATTTT	CASSSTGGQPQHF
TRBJ1-5	TRBD1	TRBV18	TGTGCCAGCTCACGAGGGACAGGGGGCACACAGCCCCAGCATTTT	CASSRGTGGTQPQHF
TRBJ2-1	TRBD2	TRBV7-8	TGTGCCAGCAGCTGGACTAGCGGTACCTACAATGAGCAGTTCTTC	CASSWTSGTYNEQFF
TRBJ2-2	TRBD1	TRBV2	TGTGCCAGCAGATTCAGGGGGACCCGAGGCGGGGAGCTGTTTTTT	CASRFRGTRGGELFF
TRBJ2-3	-	TRBV7-3	TGTGCCAGCAGCCTGCAGGGGGGATACACAGATACGCAGTATTTT	CASSLQGGYTDTQYF
TRBJ2-7	TRBD2	TRBV7-7	TGTGCCAGCAGCCCTCGAAGCGGGACTGTTTACGAGCAGTACTTC	CASSPRSGTVYEQYF
TRBJ2-5	-	TRBV5-5	TGTGCCAGCAGCTTGTGGACAGTGGAAGAGACCCAGTACTTC	CASSLWTVEETQYF
TRBJ1-5	TRBD1	TRBV10-3	TGTGCCATCAGTGAGTCAGGCGGGGGACAGGCCAATCAGCCCCAGCATTTT	CAISESGGGQANQPQHF